Sequencing of this T cell receptor beta chain was carried out in a study of cytomegalovirus exposure and HLA in healthy donors. This clone was found once. PCR used 60 Vbeta primers and 13 Jbeta primers. TCRdb's copy holds only in-frame clones and misses some; the assay was immunoSEQ multiplex PCR. The profile shows roughly 98,000 clones, about 81% of them singletons. Germline V gene sequence: CDR1 LGHNA, CDR2 YNFKEQ. V lost 3 bases to trimming and J lost 9 bases; unmatched junction nucleotides: 3. The CDR3 runs 15 residues. This clonotype was sampled from a man between 40 and 49 years old in good health and CMV-seronegative. The specimen was PBMCs. V gene TRBV4-2 combines with J gene TRBJ2-2; 14 positions agree with TRBD2. CDR3 coding DNA: TGTGCCAGCAGCCAGGGGACTAGCGGGAGCCGGGAGCTGTTTTTT. Translating gives CASSQGTSGSRELFF.